In its sample, the clone carrying this T cell receptor (beta chain) was seen a few times. Antigen: not known. The record originates from a study of blood T cells in healthy people across ages. Overall study results and limits: The unknown donor CMV status may have confounded expanded clonotype changes.

Donors gave roughly 10 milliliters of peripheral blood apiece. Every sample gave at least 5.5 micrograms of total RNA when it was extracted. Next came a second PCR, run for roughly 6 to 11 cycles, which used a sample-barcoded 5' primer along with a J-beta primer mix. Each of the cDNA molecules was tagged by a template-switch adaptor with 12 random nucleotides. TCRdb passed the 5' RACE reads through MiXCR, listing each CDR3 protein once. The table lists around 800,000 distinct CDR3 sequences, around 62% of them singletons. The CDR3 covers 14 residues. V was pared by 5 bases and J by 5 bases, with 6 bases of the junction left unmatched. CDR1 is MNHEY, CDR2 SVGEGT, per germline.

The sample taken for sequencing was blood. The chain couples TRBV6-2 or TRBV6-3 to TRBJ2-5; 9 nucleotides agree with TRBD2. The TCR originated in a man aged 25-45 years in good health. CDR3 loop: CASSPWTSVETQYF. The CDR3 region has the DNA TGTGCCAGCAGTCCCTGGACTAGCGTGGAGACCCAGTACTTC.